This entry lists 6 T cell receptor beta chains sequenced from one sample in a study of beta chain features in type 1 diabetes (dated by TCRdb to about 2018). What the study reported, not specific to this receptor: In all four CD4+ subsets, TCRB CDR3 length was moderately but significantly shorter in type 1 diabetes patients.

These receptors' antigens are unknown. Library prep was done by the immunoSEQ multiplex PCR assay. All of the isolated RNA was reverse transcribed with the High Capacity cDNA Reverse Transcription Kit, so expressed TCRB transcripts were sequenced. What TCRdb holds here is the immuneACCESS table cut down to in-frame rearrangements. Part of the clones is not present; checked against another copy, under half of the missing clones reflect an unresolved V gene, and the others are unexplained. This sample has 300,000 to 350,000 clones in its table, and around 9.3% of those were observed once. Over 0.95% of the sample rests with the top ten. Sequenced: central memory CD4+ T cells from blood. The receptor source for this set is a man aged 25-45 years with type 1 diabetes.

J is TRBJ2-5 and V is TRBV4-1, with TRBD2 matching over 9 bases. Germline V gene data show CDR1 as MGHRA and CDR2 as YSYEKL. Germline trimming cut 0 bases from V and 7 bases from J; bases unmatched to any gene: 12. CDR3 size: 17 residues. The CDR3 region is CASSQDSSSGTSGTQYF. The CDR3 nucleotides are TGCGCCAGCAGCCAAGATTCCTCTAGCGGGACTTCGGGGACCCAGTACTTC.

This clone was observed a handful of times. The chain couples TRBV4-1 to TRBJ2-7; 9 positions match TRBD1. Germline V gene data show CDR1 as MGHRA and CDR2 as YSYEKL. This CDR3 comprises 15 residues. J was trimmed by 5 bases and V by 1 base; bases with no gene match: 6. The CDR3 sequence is CASSQADRGGHEQYF. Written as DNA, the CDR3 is TGCGCCAGCAGCCAAGCTGACAGGGGGGGCCACGAGCAGTACTTC.

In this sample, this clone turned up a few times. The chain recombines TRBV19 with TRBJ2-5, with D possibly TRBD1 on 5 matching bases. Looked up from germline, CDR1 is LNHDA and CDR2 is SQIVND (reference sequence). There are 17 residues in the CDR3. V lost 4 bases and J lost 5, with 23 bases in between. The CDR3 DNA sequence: TGTGCCAGTAGTAAGGCCGGGTACAGTGAAGGGGATGAGACCCAGTACTTC. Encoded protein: CASSKAGYSEGDETQYF.

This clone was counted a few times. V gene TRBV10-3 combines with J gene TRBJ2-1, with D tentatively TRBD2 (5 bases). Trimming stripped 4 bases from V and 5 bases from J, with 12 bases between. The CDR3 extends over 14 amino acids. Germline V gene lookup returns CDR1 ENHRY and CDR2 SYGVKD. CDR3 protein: CAISGTSQNNEQFF. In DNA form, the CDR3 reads TGTGCCATCAGTGGGACTTCCCAGAACAATGAGCAGTTCTTC.

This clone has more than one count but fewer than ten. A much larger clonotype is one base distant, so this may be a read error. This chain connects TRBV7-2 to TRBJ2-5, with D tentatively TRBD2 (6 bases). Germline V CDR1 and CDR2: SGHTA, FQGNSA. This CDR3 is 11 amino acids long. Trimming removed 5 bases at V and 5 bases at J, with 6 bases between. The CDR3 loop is CASSGGETQYF. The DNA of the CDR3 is TGTGCCAGCAGCGGGGGGGAGACCCAGTACTTC.

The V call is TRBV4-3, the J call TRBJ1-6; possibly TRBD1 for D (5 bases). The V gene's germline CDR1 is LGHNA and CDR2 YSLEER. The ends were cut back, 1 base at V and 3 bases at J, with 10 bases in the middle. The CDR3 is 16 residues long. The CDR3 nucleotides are TGCGCCAGCAGCCAAGCCAGGGCTTACTATAATTCACCCCTCCACTTT. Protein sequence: CASSQARAYYNSPLHF.